This T cell receptor (beta chain) was captured in a study of cytomegalovirus exposure and HLA in healthy donors. Whole-study findings and limits: In a later analysis, productive TCRs from donors in an Asian-associated ancestry cluster reportedly carried fewer N-insertions than the cohort mean. The authors later found HLA-associated TCR beta chains more clonally expanded than equally common others. Confirmation was obtained in vitro that a few CMV-associated chains are specific for CMV antigens.

Of note for this clone: Its specificity is unknown.

PCR amplification relied on 60 Vbeta primers (plus 13 Jbeta primers). Original data processing: The authors later counted 70 million to 85 million unique TCR beta chains, some 12 million of them shared. Repertoires were generated with immunoSEQ multiplex PCR, while TCRdb's copy carries only in-frame clones and drops some. Clone size and V and J calls were adopted from that table, with D and trimming inferred from the DNA. The sample includes 150,000 to 160,000 clones, 70% to 90% of them seen just once. The clonotype originates from a woman between 40 and 50 years old in good health and CMV-seropositive. Sequencing input: PBMCs.

Written as DNA, the CDR3 is TGTGCCAGCAGCCCTCGGAGCTCCTACAATGAGCAGTTCTTC. Its translation is CASSPRSSYNEQFF. The gene calls are TRBV7-8 and TRBJ2-1; D is unresolved. V was cut by 5 bases and J by 0 bases, with 8 bases left in between. The CDR3 totals 14 residues. Germline CDR1 and CDR2: SGHVS and FQNEAQ.